These T cell receptor beta chains were read from a single sample in a study of T cells in Graves' hyperthyroidism and ophthalmopathy. TCRdb re-called the multiplex PCR reads through MiXCR, storing one row per CDR3 protein. This table has about 300,000 distinct CDR3 sequences, roughly 19% appearing once. The specimen was blood. The receptor set was obtained from a man aged 50-60 years with Graves' ophthalmopathy. CDR3s include the opening cysteine and the closing phenylalanine or tryptophan. The order of the fields is CDR3 DNA, CDR3 protein, clone size, J gene, D gene, V gene. A D gene is named only where the DNA matches it firmly. Rows may omit the clone size; those that give it use once, few, many or a size class.

TGCGCCAGCAGTGAGTCTAGCGGGAGGATCGATGTGCAGTTCTTC	CASSESSGRIDVQFF	many	TRBJ2-1	TRBD2	TRBV10-2
TGTGCCATCAGTGGGACAGATAATTCACCCCTCCACTTT	CAISGTDNSPLHF	-	TRBJ1-6	-	TRBV10-3
TGTGCCACCGAGGACTCTCAAGGGTACGAGCAGTACTTC	CATEDSQGYEQYF	few	TRBJ2-7	-	TRBV6-1
TGTGCCAGCAGCCCGAGAGTAACTAATGAAAAACTGTTTTTT	CASSPRVTNEKLFF	few	TRBJ1-4	-	TRBV28
TGTGCCAGCTATGCTAGCGGAGAGACCCCAGATACGCAGTATTTT	CASYASGETPDTQYF	many	TRBJ2-3	TRBD2	TRBV28
TGTGCCAGCAGCCTTGGGACTAGCGGGATCCGAGATGAGCAGTTCTTC	CASSLGTSGIRDEQFF	many	TRBJ2-1	TRBD2	TRBV12-3/TRBV12-4
TGTGCCAGCAGTCGCCGGGACAGGGGTAATGAAAAACTGTTTTTT	CASSRRDRGNEKLFF	-	TRBJ1-4	TRBD1	TRBV6-1
TGTGCCACCAGTGATAGCGGCGGGACAGATACGCAGTATTTT	CATSDSGGTDTQYF	-	TRBJ2-3	-	TRBV15
TGCAGTGCTACCCGGGTAGCGCGAGGGCAGTACTTC	CSATRVARGQYF	few	TRBJ2-7	-	TRBV20-1
TGCAGTGCTAACCCTCCCCGTTGGCAGCCGAACACTGAAGCTTTCTTT	CSANPPRWQPNTEAFF	-	TRBJ1-1	-	TRBV20-1
TGTGCCAGCAGCCAGGGCCCAGAGACCCAGTACTTC	CASSQGPETQYF	many	TRBJ2-5	-	TRBV11-3
TGCAGTGCTAATACCAGGGGAGAGCAGTTCTTC	CSANTRGEQFF	-	TRBJ2-1	-	TRBV20-1
TGTGCCAGCAGTTATACAGGGACCATTGGAGCACCCTTTGCTCAGCCCCAGCATTTT	CASSYTGTIGAPFAQPQHF	many	TRBJ1-5	-	TRBV6-1
TGCGCCAGCAGCTTAGGGACTAGGGATACGCAGTATTTT	CASSLGTRDTQYF	few	TRBJ2-3	TRBD2	TRBV5-1
TGTGCCAGCAGCGTAGAGGGACAGGGGTTTTACGAGCAGTACTTC	CASSVEGQGFYEQYF	few	TRBJ2-7	TRBD1	TRBV9
TGTGCCAGCAGCCAAGATCCGGTAGCGAGAGAGACCCAGTACTTC	CASSQDPVARETQYF	many	TRBJ2-5	-	TRBV3-1
TGTGCCATCAGGACTAGCGGGAGCTCCTACAATGAGCAGTTCTTC	CAIRTSGSSYNEQFF	few	TRBJ2-1	TRBD2	TRBV10-3
TGTGCCACCAGCAGAGATATCAGTTACGAGCAGTACTTC	CATSRDISYEQYF	-	TRBJ2-7	-	TRBV15
TGCAGTGCTAGTCCTGGGCCTACCTACGAGCAGTACTTC	CSASPGPTYEQYF	-	TRBJ2-7	-	TRBV20-1
TGTGCCAGCAGAACTACCGGGACTAGCGGCTACGAGCAGTACTTC	CASRTTGTSGYEQYF	-	TRBJ2-7	TRBD2	TRBV6-1
TGTGCCAGCAGCTCGAACCAGGCCGGCTCCTACGAGCAGTACTTC	CASSSNQAGSYEQYF	-	TRBJ2-7	-	TRBV7-2
TGTGCCAGCAGCTCCGGGGGGGCGTCCTACGAGCAGTACTTC	CASSSGGASYEQYF	many	TRBJ2-7	TRBD2	TRBV7-2
TGCAGCGTTAGCGGGGCTAGCACAGATACGCAGTATTTT	CSVSGASTDTQYF	-	TRBJ2-3	TRBD2	TRBV29-1
TGTGCCAGCAGTTTATACCTCGGAGACCCAGATCCCTCAGGGACTAGCTTCTTAGATACGCAGTATTTT	CASSLYLGDPDPSGTSFLDTQYF	few	TRBJ2-3	TRBD2	TRBV28
TGTGCCAGCAGCCGCGGGCACACTGAAGCTTTCTTT	CASSRGHTEAFF	-	TRBJ1-1	-	TRBV6-1
TGTGCCAGCAGTTCCCCAGGGACTAGCGGGAGCCATGAGCAGTTCTTC	CASSSPGTSGSHEQFF	once	TRBJ2-1	TRBD2	TRBV28